This T cell receptor beta chain was sequenced for a study of control samples from healthy donors and cancer patients. V shed 5 bases and J 5 bases; nucleotides not matched to a gene: 8. This CDR3 spans 14 amino acids. The germline gives CDR1 KGHSH, CDR2 LQKENI. Sequencing was performed with immunoSEQ multiplex PCR; in TCRdb, only in-frame clones are kept and a portion is missing. The data contain about 220,000 clones, about 93% of them seen just once; the ten biggest clones take up less than 1.6%. This chain uses TRBV18 with TRBJ1-1; 7 nucleotides agree with TRBD1. Source material: blood. The source of this sequence is a man in his fifties or sixties in good health. This CDR3 reads CASSFLAGGTEAFF. The CDR3 DNA follows: TGTGCCAGCTCATTTCTGGCAGGGGGGACTGAAGCTTTCTTT.